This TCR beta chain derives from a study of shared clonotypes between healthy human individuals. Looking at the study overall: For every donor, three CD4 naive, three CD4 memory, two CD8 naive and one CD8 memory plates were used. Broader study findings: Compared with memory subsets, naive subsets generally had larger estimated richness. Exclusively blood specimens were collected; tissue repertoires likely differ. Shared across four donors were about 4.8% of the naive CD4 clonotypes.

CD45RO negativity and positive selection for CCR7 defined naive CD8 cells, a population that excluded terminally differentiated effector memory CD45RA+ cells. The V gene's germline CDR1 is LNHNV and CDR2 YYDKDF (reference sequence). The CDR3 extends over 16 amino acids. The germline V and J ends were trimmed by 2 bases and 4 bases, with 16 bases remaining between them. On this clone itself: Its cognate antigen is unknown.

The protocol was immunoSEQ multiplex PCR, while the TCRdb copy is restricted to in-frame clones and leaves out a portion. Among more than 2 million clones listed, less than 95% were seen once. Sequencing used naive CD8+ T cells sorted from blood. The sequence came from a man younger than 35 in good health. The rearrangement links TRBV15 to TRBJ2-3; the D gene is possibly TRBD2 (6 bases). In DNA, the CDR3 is TGTGCCACCAGCAGACTCGTACTGGGAGGCGCAGATACGCAGTATTTT. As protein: CATSRLVLGGADTQYF.